The present T cell receptor (beta chain) was sequenced within a study of blood T cell repertoires in COVID-19. The CDR3 is made up of 17 amino acids. Germline CDR1 is SGHAT and CDR2 is FQNNGV. The V gene lost 5 bases and the J gene lost 4 bases, with 21 bases spanning the gap. Libraries were prepared by immunoSEQ multiplex PCR; TCRdb keeps only in-frame clonotypes and omits some of them. The data show around 180,000 clones, about 82% seen once. V and J are TRBV11-2 and TRBJ1-3; maybe TRBD1 (5 bases). This TCR was recovered from a woman in her thirties with acute or convalescent COVID-19. Sequenced sample: peripheral blood. DNA of the CDR3: TGTGCCAGCAGCCCGACCGGTGGACATGGATACGGAAACACCATATATTTT. It encodes CASSPTGGHGYGNTIYF.